This record looks at one TCR beta chain sequence and its context. Trimming cost V 4 bases and J 6 bases, with 16 bases left between them. Germline V gene data show CDR1 as MNHEY and CDR2 as SVGAGI. The length of the CDR3 is 15 residues. The record originates from a study of blood T cell repertoires in COVID-19. Across the study: T cells, B-cell-depleted T cells, or PBMCs supplied cDNA or gDNA.

Authors' analysis steps: By means of reference gene primer amplification, nucleated cell counts were estimated. TCRdb keeps only in-frame clones here, not all; method: immunoSEQ multiplex PCR. V and J calls and clone size are those listed in that table; D and trimming were worked out from the DNA. The sample has some 46,000 clones, around 82% seen once. This TCR came from an elderly woman with acute or convalescent COVID-19. Sequenced material: peripheral blood. This rearrangement joins TRBV6-5 to TRBJ1-5; a weak D match, TRBD1 (6 bases). CDR3 sequence reads: CASSFAQGTGQPQHF. CDR3 bases: TGTGCCAGCAGTTTCGCCCAGGGGACCGGTCAGCCCCAGCATTTT.